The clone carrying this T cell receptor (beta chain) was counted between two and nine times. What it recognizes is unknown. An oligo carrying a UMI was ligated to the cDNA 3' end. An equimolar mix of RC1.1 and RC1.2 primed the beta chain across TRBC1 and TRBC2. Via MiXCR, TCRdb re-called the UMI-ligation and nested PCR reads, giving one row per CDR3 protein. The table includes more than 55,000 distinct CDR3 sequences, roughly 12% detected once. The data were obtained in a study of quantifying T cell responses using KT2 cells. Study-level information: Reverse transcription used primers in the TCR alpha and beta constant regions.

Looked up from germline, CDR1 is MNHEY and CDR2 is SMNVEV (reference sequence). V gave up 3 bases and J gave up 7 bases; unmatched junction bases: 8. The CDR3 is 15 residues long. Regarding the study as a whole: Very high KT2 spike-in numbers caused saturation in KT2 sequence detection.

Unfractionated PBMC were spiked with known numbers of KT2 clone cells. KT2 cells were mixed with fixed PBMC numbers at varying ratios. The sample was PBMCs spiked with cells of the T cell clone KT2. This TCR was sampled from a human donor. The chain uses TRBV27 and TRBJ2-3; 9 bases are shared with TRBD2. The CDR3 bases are TGTGCCAGCAGTTTGTTTGGTAGCGGGAGATATACGCAGTATTTT. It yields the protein CASSLFGSGRYTQYF.